Shown below are 20 T cell receptor beta chains from a single sample sequenced in a study of CD8 T cells in Susac syndrome. The authors reverse transcribed roughly 0.5 to 1 ug RNA with random hexamers. TCRdb reprocessed the immunoSEQ multiplex PCR reads via MiXCR and lists one record per CDR3 protein. This sample has more than 110,000 distinct CDR3 sequences, with just under 95% found just once. Sample: CD4+ T cells from PBMCs. These receptors were collected from a human donor with Susac syndrome.

This clonotype was detected only once. The J gene is TRBJ1-1, the V gene TRBV7-9, with D unclear. The CDR3 contains 8 residues. CDR1 and CDR2 from the germline V gene are SEHNR and FQNEAQ (reference sequence). In nucleotides, the CDR3 is TGTTCGTCCACTGAAGCTTTCTTT. Translated, it gives CSSTEAFF.

The chain combines TRBV6-6 with TRBJ1-1, with D hard to call. V lost 7 bases and J 8 bases, leaving 14 bases between the germline ends. Germline lookup yields CDR1 MNHNY and CDR2 SVGAGI (reference sequence). This CDR3 region has 12 residues. DNA for the CDR3: TGTGCCAGCAAACTCGGACGGGCAGAAGCTTTCTTT. Encoded protein: CASKLGRAEAFF.

The V call is TRBV7-2, the J call TRBJ2-7; D unresolved. Trimming left V 2 bases short and J 3 bases short, with 5 bases between. This CDR3 contains 12 residues. Germline CDR1 is SGHTA and CDR2 is FQGNSA. The CDR3 DNA sequence: TGTGCCAGCAGCTTACGACGCTACGAGCAGTACTTC. Protein: CASSLRRYEQYF.

This chain links TRBV27 with TRBJ2-3; 10 bases line up with TRBD2. The CDR3 is made up of 18 amino acids. The ends lost 6 bases at V and 0 bases at J; junction bases unmatched: 12. Germline V gene lookup returns CDR1 MNHEY and CDR2 SMNVEV (reference sequence). The DNA of the CDR3 is TGTGCCAGCAGCCTCCGAATCACTAGCGGGGTTAGCACAGATACGCAGTATTTT. Translating it yields CASSLRITSGVSTDTQYF.

V and J are TRBV29-1 and TRBJ2-6; the D gene could be TRBD1 or TRBD2 (6 bases each). Germline V CDR1 and CDR2: SQVTM, ANQGSEA. The V end was cut by 7 bases, the J end by 0 bases, with 16 bases between. The CDR3 has 16 amino acids. This chain's CDR3 is CSAEGGLTSGANVLTF. The CDR3 DNA reads TGCAGCGCAGAGGGGGGACTGACCTCTGGGGCCAACGTCCTGACTTTC.

This sequence joins TRBV15 and TRBJ2-6; D gene uncertain. Germline loops: CDR1 LNHNV, CDR2 YYDKDF (reference sequence). The CDR3 is made up of 13 amino acids. V lost 3 bases to trimming and J lost 4 bases, with 4 bases between them. The CDR3 is CATSSGGANVLTF. The CDR3 bases are TGTGCCACCAGCAGCGGGGGGGCCAACGTCCTGACTTTC. The whole variable domain, remainder taken from reference TRBV15 and TRBJ2-6, is DAMVIQNPRYQVTQFGKPVTLSCSQTLNHNVMYWYQQKSSQAPKLLFHYYDKDFNNEADTPDNFQSRRPNTSFCFLDIRSPGLGDTAMYLCATSSGGANVLTFGAGSRLTVL.

The CDR3 loop reads CASSATTGGITSTDTQYF. The CDR3 DNA follows: TGTGCCAGCAGTGCAACGACAGGGGGGATTACTAGCACAGATACGCAGTATTTT. This rearrangement joins TRBV25-1 to TRBJ2-3; 9 nucleotides align to TRBD1. Germline V CDR1 and CDR2: MGHDK, SYGVNS. The CDR3 runs 18 residues. V was clipped by 4 bases and J by 0 bases; unmatched bases: 11.

The chain combines TRBV5-1 with TRBJ1-5, with 7 bases aligning to TRBD1. Trimming at V came to 0 bases and at J to 5 bases, leaving 5 bases not matched to a gene. Germline V CDR1 and CDR2: SGHRS, YFSETQ. The length of the CDR3 is 15 residues. DNA of the CDR3: TGCGCCAGCAGCTTGGGGACAGGAAAAGATCAGCCCCAGCATTTT. Translating it yields CASSLGTGKDQPQHF.

The chain has TRBV7-6 and TRBJ2-5; 9 nucleotides match TRBD1. The CDR3 has 15 residues. The J segment lost 5 bases and the V segment lost 1 base, leaving 5 bases of the junction unmatched. Germline V gene lookup returns CDR1 SGHVS and CDR2 FNYEAQ. The CDR3 is CASSLGTGVEETQYF. Here the CDR3 DNA reads TGTGCCAGCAGCTTAGGGACAGGGGTTGAGGAGACCCAGTACTTC.

The CDR3 DNA follows: TGTGCCAGCAGCCAATGGCTAGCGTACCAAGAGACCCAGTACTTC. Protein product: CASSQWLAYQETQYF. This chain links TRBV7-2 with TRBJ2-5, with D perhaps matching TRBD2 (6 bases). CDR1 is SGHTA, CDR2 FQGNSA, per germline. The CDR3 sequence is 15 residues long. V was trimmed by 5 bases and J by 0 bases, leaving 13 bases between them.

The chain is built from TRBV29-1 and TRBJ2-1; D remains ambiguous. This CDR3 contains 10 residues. The germline V gene has CDR1 SQVTM and CDR2 ANQGSEA. The V gene lost 4 bases and the J gene lost 9 bases, with 7 bases spanning the gap. CDR3 bases: TGCAGCGTTGGAAGTATTGAGCAGTTCTTC. Protein: CSVGSIEQFF.

The chain uses TRBV5-1 and TRBJ2-3, with TRBD1 identical over 7 bases. Germline V gives CDR1 SGHRS, CDR2 YFSETQ. The CDR3 covers 15 residues. V shed 7 bases, J shed 0 bases, and the junction held 8 bases outside the gene matches. DNA for the CDR3: TGCGCCAGCGAACAGGGGACAAGGAGCACAGATACGCAGTATTTT. Amino acid sequence: CASEQGTRSTDTQYF.

The chain joins TRBV14 to TRBJ2-7; D unclear. The CDR3 covers 15 residues. Looked up from germline, CDR1 is SGHDN and CDR2 is FVKESK. V lost 4 bases to trimming and J lost 0 bases, with 13 bases between them. The DNA for the CDR3 is TGTGCCAGCAGCCGAACCTCAGACAACTCCTACGAGCAGTACTTC. This gives the protein CASSRTSDNSYEQYF.

CDR3 bases: TGTGCCAGCAGCCCTCGGGACAGACCGCCAAGGATCTCTGGGGCCAACGTCCTGACTTTC. Translated: CASSPRDRPPRISGANVLTF. V gene TRBV3-1 combines with J gene TRBJ2-6, with 7 positions matching TRBD1. Germline lookup yields CDR1 LGHDT and CDR2 YNNKEL (reference sequence). Unmatched junction bases numbered 15, after V lost 4 bases and J lost 0 bases. The CDR3 is 20 residues long.

The sample holds one count of this clonotype. The chain employs TRBV5-1 and TRBJ1-1; TRBD1 is a possible D gene (5 bases). Per germline, CDR1 SGHRS and CDR2 YFSETQ. Trimming removed 1 base at V and 6 bases at J, with 13 bases between. The CDR3 is 14 amino acids. CDR3 coding DNA: TGCGCCAGCAGCTTGTTGGGGGTGGATGCTGAAGCTTTCTTT. Amino acids: CASSLLGVDAEAFF.

The table lists this clonotype with a count of one. The chain recombines TRBV4-1 with TRBJ2-5; no clear D. Between the trimmed V and J ends, which lost 1 base and 2 bases, there was a span of 17 bases. Germline V lookup: CDR1 MGHRA, CDR2 YSYEKL. This CDR3 is built from 17 residues. The CDR3 protein is CASSQGKVGNRQETQYF. Written as DNA, the CDR3 is TGCGCCAGCAGCCAAGGCAAGGTGGGAAATCGGCAAGAGACCCAGTACTTC.

The chain employs TRBV15 and TRBJ1-5; no reliable D call. The CDR3 sequence is 20 residues long. Trimming left V 1 base short and J 2 bases short, with 24 bases between. Germline assignment: CDR1 LNHNV and CDR2 YYDKDF (reference sequence). CDR3 sequence (DNA): TGTGCCACCAGCAGAGGCAGAACGCCCGGTATTGGCAGTGGCAATCAGCCCCAGCATTTT. It encodes CATSRGRTPGIGSGNQPQHF.

The chain recombines TRBV28 with TRBJ2-1; D not certain. This CDR3 is built from 15 residues. The germline V gene encodes CDR1 MDHEN and CDR2 SYDVKM. With 2 bases removed from V and 6 bases from J, the gap between germline ends came to 14 bases. The CDR3 sequence is CASSLRLRSANEQFF. The CDR3 nucleotides are TGTGCCAGCAGTTTACGCCTTAGGTCAGCCAATGAGCAGTTCTTC.

J is TRBJ2-7 and V is TRBV5-1; D gene unclear. Germline-derived CDR1 and CDR2 are SGHRS and YFSETQ. The CDR3 is made up of 12 amino acids. Deletions cut 0 bases from V and 5 bases from J, with 6 bases between. CDR3 nucleotide sequence: TGCGCCAGCAGCTTGGGATCCAACGAGCAGTACTTC. Amino acid sequence: CASSLGSNEQYF.

Only one count was recorded for this clonotype. V and J are TRBV7-2 and TRBJ1-2, with D possibly TRBD1 on 6 matching bases. The CDR3 length is 14 residues. From germline, CDR1 is SGHTA and CDR2 FQGNSA. Trimming left V 6 bases short and J 2 bases short, with 13 bases between. CDR3 amino acids: CASSSEQGNYGYTF. In DNA form, the CDR3 reads TGTGCCAGCAGTTCAGAACAGGGCAACTATGGCTACACCTTC.